This T cell receptor (beta chain) originates from a study of cytomegalovirus exposure and HLA in healthy donors. The study, taken as a whole, reports: Another analysis was done later, and it associated roughly 15,000 TCR beta sequences with HLA alleles at 0.05 false discovery rate.

Details on this clone: Its antigen is still unknown.

Vbeta (60) and Jbeta (13) primers were used in the PCR. Sequencing used immunoSEQ multiplex PCR; TCRdb keeps in-frame clones, though not all of them. The table shows 150,000 to 200,000 clones, with roughly 77% occurring only once. CDR1 and CDR2 from the germline V gene are MNHEY and SVGAGI. The CDR3 is 15 residues long. V was pared by 0 bases and J by 2 bases, with 10 bases between. The specimen was PBMCs. This sequence was found in a woman between 45 and 65 years old in good health and CMV-seronegative. The rearrangement joins TRBV6-5 to TRBJ1-2; D is undetermined. The CDR3 DNA reads TGTGCCAGCAGTTACTCGGTCGGGGTGAACTATGGCTACACCTTC. It encodes CASSYSVGVNYGYTF.